Listed here are 30 T cell receptor beta chains from one sample, sequenced in a study of T cell repertoires in cytomegalovirus infection. TCRdb reprocessed the reads with MiXCR, giving one entry per CDR3 protein. The sample has around 800,000 distinct CDR3 sequences, approximately 29% seen once. Their target antigens are unknown. The source material was cultured CD8+ T cells from PBMCs, sampled from culture after CMV antigen stimulation. The receptors shown here come from a human donor in good health (CMV status not recorded). Some clones in this sample may be carry-over from other donors' samples.

The chain employs TRBV6-2 or TRBV6-3 and TRBJ2-1; tentative D call: TRBD2 (5 bases). Germline V lookup: CDR1 MNHEY, CDR2 SVGEGT. The CDR3 has 17 amino acids. Trimming pared 2 bases from V and 0 bases from J, leaving 14 bases between. The CDR3 spells CASSYREGPSSYNEQFF. In nucleotides, the CDR3 is TGTGCCAGCAGTTACCGGGAAGGTCCAAGCTCCTACAATGAGCAGTTCTTC.

The chain recombines TRBV6-2 or TRBV6-3 with TRBJ2-7, with D hard to call. Germline values: CDR1 MNHEY, CDR2 SVGEGT. The CDR3 is 14 amino acids. V gave up 4 bases and J gave up 0 bases, with 10 bases separating them. In nucleotides, the CDR3 is TGTGCCAGCAGTTCTACGGCCGGCTCCTACGAGCAGTACGTC. This sequence encodes CASSSTAGSYEQYV.

The chain combines TRBV2 with TRBJ1-2; tentatively, D is TRBD1 (6 bases). V was cut by 8 bases and J by 4 bases, with 17 bases left in between. The germline V gene has CDR1 SNHLY and CDR2 FYNNEI. There are 14 residues in the CDR3. Written as DNA, the CDR3 is TGTGCCAGCTTAGGGGGGGCCCGAGGCTATGGCTACACCTTC. Residues: CASLGGARGYGYTF.

The chain is built from TRBV7-2 and TRBJ1-2, with D unclear. In germline, CDR1 is SGHTA, CDR2 FQGNSA. CDR3 length: 13 amino acids. The V end was cut by 4 bases, the J end by 0 bases, with 6 bases between. The DNA for the CDR3 is TGTGCCAGCAGCTATCAATCTAACTATGGCTACACCTTC. It specifies CASSYQSNYGYTF.

This clonotype occurred a few times. This chain joins TRBV18 and TRBJ1-3, with D unclear. Deletions cut 3 bases from V and 3 bases from J, with 18 bases between. Per the germline V gene, CDR1 is KGHSH and CDR2 is LQKENI. This CDR3 region has 17 residues. The CDR3 sequence is CASSPPDGFLDGNTIYF. In DNA form, the CDR3 reads TGTGCCAGCTCACCTCCCGACGGGTTTTTGGATGGAAACACCATATATTTT.

This clonotype appeared many times. The V and J genes are TRBV19 and TRBJ1-5, with TRBD1 matching over 8 bases. V dropped 9 bases and J dropped 4; count of bases not matched to a gene: 5. The CDR3 has 13 residues. Germline V gene data show CDR1 as LNHDA and CDR2 as SQIVND (reference sequence). The CDR3 sequence is CASSHRGNQPQHF. The CDR3 DNA is TGTGCCAGCAGCCACAGGGGGAATCAGCCCCAGCATTTT.

This clonotype has ten or more counts. The rearrangement joins TRBV7-9 to TRBJ2-5, with D tentatively TRBD1 (6 bases). The germline V gene has CDR1 SEHNR and CDR2 FQNEAQ (reference sequence). This CDR3 has 14 residues. Trimming took 3 bases from V and 5 from J, leaving 13 bases between them. CDR3 DNA: TGTGCCAGCAGCTTTCCCGGACAGCGGGAGACCCAGTACTTC. This codes for CASSFPGQRETQYF.

This clonotype appeared a few times. V usage is TRBV6-1 and J usage is TRBJ1-2, with D possibly TRBD1 on 6 matching bases. The ends were cut back, 4 bases at V and 4 bases at J, with 16 bases in the middle. CDR1 is MNHNS and CDR2 is SASEGT in the germline V gene. The length of the CDR3 is 15 residues. The CDR3: CASSGIQGSGYGYTF. For the CDR3, the DNA is TGTGCCAGCAGTGGAATACAGGGATCCGGCTATGGCTACACCTTC.

The rearrangement links TRBV7-9 to TRBJ1-2, with D maybe TRBD1 (5 bases). V was trimmed by 6 bases and J by 4 bases, leaving 18 bases between them. From germline, CDR1 is SEHNR and CDR2 FQNEAQ (reference sequence). The CDR3 extends over 15 amino acids. The CDR3 DNA reads TGTGCCAGCAGGGGCGGGTCAGGGAAAGGCTATGGCTACACCTTC. Translation: CASRGGSGKGYGYTF.

This clonotype was detected only a few times. This chain connects TRBV6-1 to TRBJ2-2; the match to TRBD1 covers 9 bases. The V gene end was trimmed by 9 bases and the J gene end by 5 bases; junction bases not matched to a gene: 10. The CDR3 sequence is 15 residues long. Germline V lookup: CDR1 MNHNS, CDR2 SASEGT. CDR3 DNA: TGTGCCAGTACAGGGGCCGGACAGGGGACCGGGGAGCTGTTTTTT. Protein product: CASTGAGQGTGELFF.

Points on this clonotype: Sequence at one end of the junction differs from germline and may be a read error. The chain employs TRBV5-3 and TRBJ1-5, with 9 positions matching TRBD1. TRBV5-3 is an ORF; its function is uncertain. This CDR3 region has 14 residues. CDR3 DNA: TGTGCCAGCAGCTCCGACAGGGGGAGGCAGCCCCAGCATTTT. Translation: CASSSDRGRQPQHF.

This chain connects TRBV7-6 to TRBJ2-3; D is uncertain. The CDR3 contains 16 residues. The germline V gene encodes CDR1 SGHVS and CDR2 FNYEAQ. V was shortened by 5 bases and J by 0 bases, with 15 bases between the two germline ends. The CDR3 nucleotides are TGTGCCAGCAGCCCCATTGGGGAATCTAGCACAGATACGCAGTATTTT. It specifies CASSPIGESSTDTQYF.

V usage is TRBV20-1 and J usage is TRBJ1-6, with 7 bases that match TRBD1. The CDR3 has 14 amino acids. V gave up 8 bases and J gave up 5 bases; unmatched junction bases: 9. The germline gives CDR1 DFQATT, CDR2 SNEGSKA (reference sequence). This CDR3 is CSPQMGQHNSPLHF. CDR3 nucleotides: TGCAGTCCCCAAATGGGACAGCATAATTCACCCCTCCACTTT.

This clonotype was detected only a few times. Just one base apart from a much larger clone, this may be a read error. The chain joins TRBV7-9 to TRBJ2-3; weak D call: TRBD1 (6 bases). The germline gives CDR1 SEHNR, CDR2 FQNEAQ (reference sequence). CDR3 size: 16 residues. For the CDR3, the DNA is TGTGTCAGCAGCCGAACGGGACATACTAGCACAGATACGCAGTATTTT. Its translation is CVSSRTGHTSTDTQYF.

This clonotype occurred a few times. CDR3: CATSEGTAEYNEQFF. CDR3 DNA sequence: TGTGCCACCAGTGAGGGGACAGCGGAGTACAATGAGCAGTTCTTC. The chain couples TRBV24-1 to TRBJ2-1, with 7 bases identical to TRBD1. The length of the CDR3 is 15 residues. After removal of 4 bases from V and 4 bases from J, the junction contained 6 bases not matched to a gene. The germline CDR1 and CDR2 sequences are KGHDR and SFDVKD.

This clonotype came up many times. This chain uses TRBV27 with TRBJ2-1; D may be TRBD2 (5 bases). The germline gives CDR1 MNHEY, CDR2 SMNVEV (reference sequence). The V and J ends lost 7 bases and 2 bases respectively, with 9 bases between them. The CDR3 sequence is 13 residues long. CDR3 sequence (DNA): TGTGCCAGCACAGCGGTACCCTACAATGAGCAGTTCTTC. This gives the protein CASTAVPYNEQFF.

This clonotype was seen a few times. The CDR3 coding sequence is TGTGCCCTTAGCGAAGGGGGGGACATTGAGCAGTTCTTC. Translating gives CALSEGGDIEQFF. V and J are TRBV6-1 and TRBJ2-1, with D possibly TRBD2 on 7 matching bases. Germline loops: CDR1 MNHNS, CDR2 SASEGT. The CDR3 has 13 amino acids. Trimming stripped 11 bases from V and 9 bases from J, with 20 bases between.

This rearrangement joins TRBV12-3 or TRBV12-4 to TRBJ2-5; D is ambiguous. The CDR3 sequence is 15 residues long. V lost 6 bases to trimming and J lost 2 bases, with 16 bases between them. DNA of the CDR3: TGTGCCAGCAGCCCAAGTATCTGGGTTCAAGAGACCCAGTACTTC. Its translation: CASSPSIWVQETQYF.

This clonotype was counted many times. This chain connects TRBV7-6 to TRBJ2-1; 7 nucleotides match TRBD2. The CDR3 contains 16 residues. The V gene's germline CDR1 is SGHVS and CDR2 FNYEAQ. The V segment lost 1 base and the J segment 6 bases; nucleotides outside the gene matches: 9. The CDR3: CASSLGGGIYGNEQFF. The CDR3 region has the DNA TGTGCCAGCAGCTTAGGGGGGGGGATCTATGGCAATGAGCAGTTCTTC.

This clonotype was found many times. The chain joins TRBV7-6 to TRBJ1-4; the D is unclear. V was cut by 2 bases and J by 6 bases, with 10 bases left in between. This CDR3 has 14 residues. Germline assignment: CDR1 SGHVS and CDR2 FNYEAQ. The CDR3 coding sequence is TGTGCCAGCAGCTTAACCGGGTTGGATGAAAAACTGTTTTTT. Protein sequence: CASSLTGLDEKLFF.

The chain combines TRBV6-6 with TRBJ2-2; TRBD1 matches at 7 bases. V lost 3 bases, J lost 1 base, and 8 bases stayed unmatched. Germline V gives CDR1 MNHNY, CDR2 SVGAGI (reference sequence). The CDR3 extends over 17 amino acids. CDR3 nucleotide sequence: TGTGCCAGCAGTTATCCATACAGGGGTTTGAACACCGGGGAGCTGTTTTTT. This translates into CASSYPYRGLNTGELFF.

The chain carries TRBV5-1 and TRBJ1-2; D unresolved. V lost 0 bases and J lost 2, with 11 bases in between. From germline, CDR1 is SGHRS and CDR2 YFSETQ. This CDR3 is 15 amino acids long. In nucleotides, the CDR3 is TGCGCCAGCAGCTTGGAAGGCAGCTCCAACTATGGCTACACCTTC. It translates to CASSLEGSSNYGYTF.

The chain is built from TRBV7-9 and TRBJ2-1, with a possible D match to TRBD2 (7 bases). CDR3 length: 12 residues. Between the trimmed V and J ends, which lost 8 bases and 8 bases, there was a span of 13 bases. From germline, CDR1 is SEHNR and CDR2 FQNEAQ (reference sequence). CDR3 in amino acids: CASGGAYHEQFF. The CDR3 nucleotides read TGTGCCAGCGGGGGGGCGTACCATGAGCAGTTCTTC.

The J gene is TRBJ2-7, the V gene TRBV5-6; tentative D call: TRBD1 (6 bases). The CDR3 has 15 amino acids. Germline CDR1 SGHDT, CDR2 YYEEEE. The V end lost 3 bases, the J end lost 4 bases, and 17 bases lay between the germline ends. In DNA form, the CDR3 reads TGTGCCAGCAGCTGGGAAGGGGGTGAAGAGTACGAGCAGTACTTC. The encoded protein is CASSWEGGEEYEQYF.

This clonotype was found a few times. The chain carries TRBV10-2 and TRBJ2-7; D unclear. V lost 6 bases and J lost 4, with 10 bases in between. The CDR3 totals 12 residues. Germline CDR1 and CDR2: WSHSY and SAAADI. The CDR3 protein is CASSPRRYEQYF. In DNA, the CDR3 is TGCGCCAGCAGCCCACGGCGTTACGAGCAGTACTTC.

This clonotype came up a few times. This rearrangement joins TRBV6-5 to TRBJ2-7, with 7 bases lining up with TRBD1. The germline gives CDR1 MNHEY, CDR2 SVGAGI. The CDR3 sequence is 22 residues long. Trimming removed 2 bases from V and 6 bases from J; junction bases left unmatched: 31. CDR3: CASSYNEVTGTDLDREWGEQYF. The CDR3 DNA is TGTGCCAGCAGTTACAATGAGGTCACCGGGACAGATCTCGACCGGGAATGGGGCGAGCAGTACTTC.

Points on this clonotype: It may be a read error: a sequence one base away is much more abundant. V gene TRBV7-9 combines with J gene TRBJ2-3; the D gene is possibly TRBD2 (6 bases). CDR3 length: 16 residues. V was shortened by 5 bases and J by 4 bases, with 19 bases between the two germline ends. CDR1 is SEHNR, CDR2 FQNEAQ, per germline (reference sequence). In DNA form, the CDR3 reads TGTGCCAGCAGCGGACCAGTGGGGGAGCGGGCAGATACGCAGTATTTT. Protein sequence: CASSGPVGERADTQYF.

V and J are TRBV6-5 and TRBJ2-5, with D unresolved. The CDR3 covers 14 residues. The germline V gene has CDR1 MNHEY and CDR2 SVGAGI. V lost 0 bases, J lost 1 base, and 6 bases lay in between. The CDR3 sequence is CASSYSWSQETQYF. The CDR3 DNA is TGTGCCAGCAGTTACTCCTGGTCCCAAGAGACCCAGTACTTC.

The gene calls are TRBV7-9 and TRBJ2-7; the match to TRBD2 covers 8 bases. V lost 3 bases, J lost 6 bases, and 13 bases stayed unmatched. In germline, CDR1 is SEHNR, CDR2 FQNEAQ (reference sequence). The length of the CDR3 is 16 residues. As DNA, the CDR3 is TGTGCCAGCAGCTTTCCAAGGGGCAGCGGGGGTGTCGAGCAGTACGTC. This translates into CASSFPRGSGGVEQYV.

With respect to this clonotype: A much larger clone differs from this one at a single base, so this may be a read error. The J gene is TRBJ2-7, the V gene TRBV7-2; 8 bases map to TRBD2. Per the germline V gene, CDR1 is SGHTA and CDR2 is FQGNSA. The CDR3 consists of 15 residues. CDR3 in DNA: TGTGTCAGCAGCTTAGAGTTGGCGGGGGGCTACGAGCAGTACTTC. Translation: CVSSLELAGGYEQYF.